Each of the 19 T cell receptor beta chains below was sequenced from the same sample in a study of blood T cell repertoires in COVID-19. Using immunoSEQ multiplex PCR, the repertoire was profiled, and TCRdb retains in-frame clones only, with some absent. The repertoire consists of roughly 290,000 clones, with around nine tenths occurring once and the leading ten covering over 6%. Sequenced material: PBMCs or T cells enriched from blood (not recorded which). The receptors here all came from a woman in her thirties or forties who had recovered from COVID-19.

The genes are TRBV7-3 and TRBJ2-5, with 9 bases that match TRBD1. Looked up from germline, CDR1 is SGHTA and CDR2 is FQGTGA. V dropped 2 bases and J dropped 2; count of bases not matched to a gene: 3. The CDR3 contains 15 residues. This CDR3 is CASSLAGTGQETQYF. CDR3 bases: TGTGCCAGCAGCTTAGCTGGGACAGGGCAAGAGACCCAGTACTTC.

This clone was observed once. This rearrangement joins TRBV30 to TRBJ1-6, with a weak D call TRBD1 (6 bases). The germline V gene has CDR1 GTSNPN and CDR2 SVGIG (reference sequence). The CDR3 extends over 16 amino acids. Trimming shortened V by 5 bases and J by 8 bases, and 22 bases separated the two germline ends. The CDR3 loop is CAWLPVSDRKYSPLHF. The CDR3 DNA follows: TGTGCCTGGTTACCTGTCTCCGACAGGAAGTATTCACCCCTCCACTTT.

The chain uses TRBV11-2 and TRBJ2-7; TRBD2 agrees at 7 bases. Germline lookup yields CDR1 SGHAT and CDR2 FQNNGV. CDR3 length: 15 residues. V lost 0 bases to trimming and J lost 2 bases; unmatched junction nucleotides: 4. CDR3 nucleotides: TGTGCCAGCAGCTTAGAGAGCGGGAATCCCTACGAGCAGTACTTC. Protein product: CASSLESGNPYEQYF.

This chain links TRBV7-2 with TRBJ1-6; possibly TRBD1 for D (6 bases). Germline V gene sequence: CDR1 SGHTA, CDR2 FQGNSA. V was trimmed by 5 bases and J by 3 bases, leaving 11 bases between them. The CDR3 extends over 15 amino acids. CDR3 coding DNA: TGTGCCAGCAGCGCGGGGGGACACTATAATTCACCCCTCCACTTT. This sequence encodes CASSAGGHYNSPLHF.

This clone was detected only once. Here the CDR3 DNA reads TGTGCCAGCAGAACAGGGGGCCAGAACACTGAAGCTTTCTTT. Amino acids: CASRTGGQNTEAFF. The rearrangement links TRBV28 to TRBJ1-1; 9 bases fit TRBD1. Trimming at V came to 6 bases and at J to 1 base, leaving 3 bases not matched to a gene. The CDR3 extends over 14 amino acids. Germline-derived CDR1 and CDR2 are MDHEN and SYDVKM.

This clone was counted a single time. This CDR3 reads CASRADRGRNQPQHF. Written as DNA, the CDR3 is TGTGCCAGTAGGGCCGACAGGGGGCGCAATCAGCCCCAGCATTTT. This chain joins TRBV19 and TRBJ1-5; 10 positions match TRBD1. CDR1 is LNHDA and CDR2 is SQIVND in the germline V gene (reference sequence). J was trimmed by 2 bases and V by 6 bases; bases with no gene match: 4. The CDR3 runs 15 residues.

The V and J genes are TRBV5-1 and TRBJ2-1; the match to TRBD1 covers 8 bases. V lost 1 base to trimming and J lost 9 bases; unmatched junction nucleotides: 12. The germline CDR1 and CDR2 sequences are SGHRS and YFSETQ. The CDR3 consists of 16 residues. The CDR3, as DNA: TGCGCCAGCAGCTTGTTGGGGTCGGACAGGGCTAGTGAGCAGTTCTTC. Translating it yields CASSLLGSDRASEQFF.

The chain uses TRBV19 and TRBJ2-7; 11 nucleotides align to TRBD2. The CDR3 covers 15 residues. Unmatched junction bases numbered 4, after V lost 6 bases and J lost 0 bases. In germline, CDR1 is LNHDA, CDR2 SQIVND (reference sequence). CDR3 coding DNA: TGTGCCAGTAGGAAGGGACTAGCGGACTCCTACGAGCAGTACTTC. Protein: CASRKGLADSYEQYF.

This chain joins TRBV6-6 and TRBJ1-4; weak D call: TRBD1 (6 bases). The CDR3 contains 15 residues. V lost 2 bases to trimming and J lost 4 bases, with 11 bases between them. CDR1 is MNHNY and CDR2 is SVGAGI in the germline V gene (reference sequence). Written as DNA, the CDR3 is TGTGCCAGCAGTTACCTCGGCAGGGGTAATGAAAAACTGTTTTTT. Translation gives CASSYLGRGNEKLFF.

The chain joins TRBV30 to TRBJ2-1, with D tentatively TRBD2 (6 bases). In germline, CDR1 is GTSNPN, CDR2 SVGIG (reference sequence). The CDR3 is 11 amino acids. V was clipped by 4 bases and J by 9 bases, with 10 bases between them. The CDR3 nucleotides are TGTGCCTGGACTAGCGCTTCTGAGCAGTTCTTC. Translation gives CAWTSASEQFF.

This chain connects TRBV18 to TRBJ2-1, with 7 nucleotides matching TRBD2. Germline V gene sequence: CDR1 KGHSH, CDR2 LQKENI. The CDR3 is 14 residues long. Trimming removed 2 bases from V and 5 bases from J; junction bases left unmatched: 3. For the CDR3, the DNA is TGTGCCAGCTCACCAACTAGCGCTGACAATGAGCAGTTCTTC. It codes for CASSPTSADNEQFF.

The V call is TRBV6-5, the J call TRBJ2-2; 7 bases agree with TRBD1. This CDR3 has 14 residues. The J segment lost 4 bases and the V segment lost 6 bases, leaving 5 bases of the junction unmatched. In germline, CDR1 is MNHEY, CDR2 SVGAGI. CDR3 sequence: CASRPTGPTGELFF. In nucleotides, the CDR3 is TGTGCCAGCAGACCGACAGGGCCCACCGGGGAGCTGTTTTTT.

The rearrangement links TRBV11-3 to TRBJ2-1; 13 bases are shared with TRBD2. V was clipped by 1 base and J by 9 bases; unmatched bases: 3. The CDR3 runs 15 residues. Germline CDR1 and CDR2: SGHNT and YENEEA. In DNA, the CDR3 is TGTGCCAGCAGCTTAGTGGGACTAGCGGGGAGTGAGCAGTTCTTC. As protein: CASSLVGLAGSEQFF.

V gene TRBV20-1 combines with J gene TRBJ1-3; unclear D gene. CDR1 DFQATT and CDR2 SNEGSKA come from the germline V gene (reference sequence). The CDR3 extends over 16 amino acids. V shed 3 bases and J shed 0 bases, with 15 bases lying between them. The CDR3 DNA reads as TGCAGTGCTAGTCTCGGCTTCCCGGGCTCTGGAAACACCATATATTTT. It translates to CSASLGFPGSGNTIYF.

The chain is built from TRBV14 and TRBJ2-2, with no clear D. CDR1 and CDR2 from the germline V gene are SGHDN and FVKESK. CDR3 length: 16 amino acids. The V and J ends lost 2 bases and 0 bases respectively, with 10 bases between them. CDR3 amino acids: CASSQRVTANTGELFF. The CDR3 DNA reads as TGTGCCAGCAGCCAACGGGTGACTGCGAACACCGGGGAGCTGTTTTTT.

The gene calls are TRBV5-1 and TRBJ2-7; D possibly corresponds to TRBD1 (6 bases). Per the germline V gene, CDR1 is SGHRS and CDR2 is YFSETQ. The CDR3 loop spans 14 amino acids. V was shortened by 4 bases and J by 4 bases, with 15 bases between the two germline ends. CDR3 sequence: CASSALRDKYEQYF. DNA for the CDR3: TGCGCCAGCAGCGCTCTCCGGGACAAATACGAGCAGTACTTC.

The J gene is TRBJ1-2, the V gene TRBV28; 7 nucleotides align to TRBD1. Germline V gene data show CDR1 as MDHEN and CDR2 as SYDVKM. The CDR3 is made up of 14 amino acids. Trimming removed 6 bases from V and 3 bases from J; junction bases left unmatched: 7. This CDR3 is CASSLGGIDYGYTF. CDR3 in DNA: TGTGCCAGCAGCCTAGGGGGCATTGACTATGGCTACACCTTC.

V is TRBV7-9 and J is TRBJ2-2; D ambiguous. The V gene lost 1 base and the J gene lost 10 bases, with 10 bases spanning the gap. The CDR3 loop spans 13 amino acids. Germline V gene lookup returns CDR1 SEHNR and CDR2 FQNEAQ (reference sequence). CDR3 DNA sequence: TGTGCCAGCAGCTTAGAGGTTAGCCTGGAGCTGTTTTTT. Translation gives CASSLEVSLELFF.

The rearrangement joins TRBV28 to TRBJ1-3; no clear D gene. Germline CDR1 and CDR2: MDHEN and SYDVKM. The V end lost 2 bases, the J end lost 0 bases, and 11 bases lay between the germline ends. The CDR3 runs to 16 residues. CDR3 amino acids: CASSLGGSHSGNTIYF. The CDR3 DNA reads TGTGCCAGCAGTTTAGGCGGAAGCCACTCTGGAAACACCATATATTTT.